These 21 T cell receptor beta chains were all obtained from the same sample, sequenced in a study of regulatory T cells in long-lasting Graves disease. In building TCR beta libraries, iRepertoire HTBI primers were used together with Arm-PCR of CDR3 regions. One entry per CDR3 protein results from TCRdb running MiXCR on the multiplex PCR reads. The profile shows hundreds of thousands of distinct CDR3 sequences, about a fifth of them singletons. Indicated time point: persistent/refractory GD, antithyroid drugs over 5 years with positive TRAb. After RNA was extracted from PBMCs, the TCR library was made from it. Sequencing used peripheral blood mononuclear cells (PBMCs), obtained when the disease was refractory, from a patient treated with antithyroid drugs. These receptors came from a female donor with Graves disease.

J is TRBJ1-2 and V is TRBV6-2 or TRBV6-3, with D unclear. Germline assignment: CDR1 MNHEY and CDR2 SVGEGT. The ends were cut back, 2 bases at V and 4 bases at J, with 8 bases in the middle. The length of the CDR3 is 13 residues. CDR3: CASSYGPGYGYTF. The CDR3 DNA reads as TGTGCCAGCAGTTACGGGCCGGGCTATGGCTACACCTTC.

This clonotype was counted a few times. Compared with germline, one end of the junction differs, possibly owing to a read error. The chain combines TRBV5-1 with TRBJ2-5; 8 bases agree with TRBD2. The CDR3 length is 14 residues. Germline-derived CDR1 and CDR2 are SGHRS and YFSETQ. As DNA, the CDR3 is TGTGCCAGCAGCGTAGGGACGGGAGGGGAGACCCAGTACTTC. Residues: CASSVGTGGETQYF. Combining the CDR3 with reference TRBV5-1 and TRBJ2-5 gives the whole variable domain KAGVTQTPRYLIKTRGQQVTLSCSPISGHRSVSWYQQTPGQGLQFLFEYFSETQRNKGNFPGRFSGRQFSNSRSEMNVSTLELGDSALYLCASSVGTGGETQYFGPGTRLLVL.

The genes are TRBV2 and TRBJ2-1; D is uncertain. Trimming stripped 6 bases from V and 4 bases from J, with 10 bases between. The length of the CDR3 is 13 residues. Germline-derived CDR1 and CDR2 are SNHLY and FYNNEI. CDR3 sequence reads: CASRVGRYNEQFF. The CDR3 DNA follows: TGTGCCAGCAGGGTTGGGCGTTACAATGAGCAGTTCTTC.

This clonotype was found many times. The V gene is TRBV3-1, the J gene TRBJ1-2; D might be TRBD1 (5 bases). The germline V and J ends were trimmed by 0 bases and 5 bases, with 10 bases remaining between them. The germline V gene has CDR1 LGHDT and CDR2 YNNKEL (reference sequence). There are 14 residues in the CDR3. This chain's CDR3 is CASSQDQGLYGYTF. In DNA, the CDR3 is TGTGCCAGCAGCCAAGATCAGGGCTTATATGGCTACACCTTC.

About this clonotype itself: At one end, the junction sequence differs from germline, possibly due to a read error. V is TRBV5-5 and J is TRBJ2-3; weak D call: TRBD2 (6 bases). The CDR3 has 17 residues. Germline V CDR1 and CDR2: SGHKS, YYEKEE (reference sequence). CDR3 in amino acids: CASSLTGRERGTDTQYF. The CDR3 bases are TGCGCCAGCAGCTTGACTGGACGGGAGCGTGGCACAGATACGCAGTATTTT.

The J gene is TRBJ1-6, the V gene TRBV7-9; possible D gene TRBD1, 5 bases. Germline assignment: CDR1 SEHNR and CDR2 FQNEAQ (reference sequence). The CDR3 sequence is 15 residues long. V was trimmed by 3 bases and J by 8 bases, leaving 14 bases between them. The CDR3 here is CASSFSGLGDSPLHF. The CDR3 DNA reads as TGTGCCAGCAGCTTCTCAGGGTTAGGGGATTCACCCCTCCACTTT.

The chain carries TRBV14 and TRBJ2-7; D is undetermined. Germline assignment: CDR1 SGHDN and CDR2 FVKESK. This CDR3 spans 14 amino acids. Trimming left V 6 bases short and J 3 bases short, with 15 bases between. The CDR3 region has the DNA TGTGCCAGCAGTTTGGACCACCCCCTCTACGAGCAGTACTTC. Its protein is CASSLDHPLYEQYF.

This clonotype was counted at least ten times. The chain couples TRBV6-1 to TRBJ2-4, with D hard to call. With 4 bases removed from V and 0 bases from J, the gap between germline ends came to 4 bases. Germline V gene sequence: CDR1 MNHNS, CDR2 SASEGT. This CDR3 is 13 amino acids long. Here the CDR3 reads CASSGLAKNIQYF. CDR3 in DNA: TGTGCCAGCAGTGGGTTAGCCAAAAACATTCAGTACTTC.

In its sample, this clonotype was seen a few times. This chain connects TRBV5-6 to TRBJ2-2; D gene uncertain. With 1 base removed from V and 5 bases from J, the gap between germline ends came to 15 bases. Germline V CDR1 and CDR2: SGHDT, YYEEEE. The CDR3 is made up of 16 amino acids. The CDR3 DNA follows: TGTGCCAGCAGCTTGTTGGGGATAACGGTTACCGGGGAGCTGTTTTTT. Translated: CASSLLGITVTGELFF.

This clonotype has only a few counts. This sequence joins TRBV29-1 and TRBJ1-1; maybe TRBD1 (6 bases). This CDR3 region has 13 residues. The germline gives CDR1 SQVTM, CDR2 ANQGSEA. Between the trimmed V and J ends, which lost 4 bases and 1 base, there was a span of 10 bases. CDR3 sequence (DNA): TGCAGCGTTGGAAGGACAGCGAACACTGAAGCTTTCTTT. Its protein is CSVGRTANTEAFF. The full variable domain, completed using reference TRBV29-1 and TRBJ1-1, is SAVISQKPSRDICQRGTSLTIQCQVDSQVTMMFWYRQQPGQSLTLIATANQGSEATYESGFVIDKFPISRPNLTFSTLTVSNMSPEDSSIYLCSVGRTANTEAFFGQGTRLTVV.

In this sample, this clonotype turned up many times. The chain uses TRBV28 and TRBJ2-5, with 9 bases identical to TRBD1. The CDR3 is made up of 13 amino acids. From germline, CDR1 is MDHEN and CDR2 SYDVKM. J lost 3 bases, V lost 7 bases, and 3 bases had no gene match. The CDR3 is CASTDRGEETQYF. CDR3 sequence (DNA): TGTGCCAGCACCGACAGGGGGGAAGAGACCCAGTACTTC.

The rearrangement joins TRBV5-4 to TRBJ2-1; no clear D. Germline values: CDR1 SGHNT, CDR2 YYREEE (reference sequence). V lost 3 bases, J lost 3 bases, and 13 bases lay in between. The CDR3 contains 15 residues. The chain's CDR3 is CASSYGPEHYNEQFF. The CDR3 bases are TGTGCCAGCAGCTATGGGCCAGAACACTACAATGAGCAGTTCTTC.

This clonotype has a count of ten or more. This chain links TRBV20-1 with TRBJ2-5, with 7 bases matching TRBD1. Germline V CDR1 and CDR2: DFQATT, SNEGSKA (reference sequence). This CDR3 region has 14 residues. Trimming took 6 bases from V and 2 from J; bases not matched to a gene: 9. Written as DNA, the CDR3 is TGCAGTGCCCCCAGGGGGAGTCTACAAGAGACCCAGTACTTC. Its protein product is CSAPRGSLQETQYF.

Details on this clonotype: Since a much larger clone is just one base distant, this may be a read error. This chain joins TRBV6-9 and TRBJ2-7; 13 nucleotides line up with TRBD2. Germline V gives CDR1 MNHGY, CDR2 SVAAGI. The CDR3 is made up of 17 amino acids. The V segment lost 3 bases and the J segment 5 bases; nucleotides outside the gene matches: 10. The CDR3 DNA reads TGTGCCAGCAGTTACTTGCAGGGACTAGCGGGACTCCACGAGCAGTACTTC. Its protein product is CASSYLQGLAGLHEQYF.

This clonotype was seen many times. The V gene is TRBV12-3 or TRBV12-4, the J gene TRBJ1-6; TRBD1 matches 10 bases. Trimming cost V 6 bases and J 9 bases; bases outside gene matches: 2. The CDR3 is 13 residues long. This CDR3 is CASRGQGFSPLHF. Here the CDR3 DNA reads TGTGCCAGCAGGGGACAGGGGTTTTCACCCCTCCACTTT.

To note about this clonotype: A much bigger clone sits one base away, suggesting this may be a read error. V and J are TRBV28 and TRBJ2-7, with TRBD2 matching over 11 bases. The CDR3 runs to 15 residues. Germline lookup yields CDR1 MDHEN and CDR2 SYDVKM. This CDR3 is CASTTLAGAPYKQYF. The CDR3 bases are TGTGCCAGCACGACACTAGCGGGAGCCCCCTACAAGCAGTACTTC.

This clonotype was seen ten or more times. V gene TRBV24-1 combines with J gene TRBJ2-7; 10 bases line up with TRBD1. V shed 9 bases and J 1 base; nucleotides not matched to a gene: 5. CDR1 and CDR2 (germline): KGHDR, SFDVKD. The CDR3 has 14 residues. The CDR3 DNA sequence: TGTGCCACCCAGCGGACAGGGGGGTCCTACGAGCAGTACTTC. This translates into CATQRTGGSYEQYF.

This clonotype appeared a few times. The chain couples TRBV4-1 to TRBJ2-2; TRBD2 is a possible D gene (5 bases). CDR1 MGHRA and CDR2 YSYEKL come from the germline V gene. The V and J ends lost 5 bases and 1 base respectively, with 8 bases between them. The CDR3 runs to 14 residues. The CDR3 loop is CASSGGGNTGELFF. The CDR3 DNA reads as TGCGCCAGCAGCGGAGGAGGGAACACCGGGGAGCTGTTTTTT.

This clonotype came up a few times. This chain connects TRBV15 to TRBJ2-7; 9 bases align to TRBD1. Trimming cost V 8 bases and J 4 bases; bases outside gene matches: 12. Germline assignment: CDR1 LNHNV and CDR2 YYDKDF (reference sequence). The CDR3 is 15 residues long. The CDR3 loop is CATSVGLQGAYEQYF. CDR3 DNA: TGTGCCACCTCAGTGGGATTACAGGGGGCGTACGAGCAGTACTTC. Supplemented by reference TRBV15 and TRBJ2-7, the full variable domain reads DAMVIQNPRYQVTQFGKPVTLSCSQTLNHNVMYWYQQKSSQAPKLLFHYYDKDFNNEADTPDNFQSRRPNTSFCFLDIRSPGLGDTAMYLCATSVGLQGAYEQYFGPGTRLTVT.

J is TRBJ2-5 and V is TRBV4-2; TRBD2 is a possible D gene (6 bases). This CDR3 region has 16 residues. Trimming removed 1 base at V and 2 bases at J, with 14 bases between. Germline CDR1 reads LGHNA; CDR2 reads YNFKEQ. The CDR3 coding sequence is TGTGCCAGCAGCCAAGGGGAACGGGAGACACAAGAGACCCAGTACTTC. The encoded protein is CASSQGERETQETQYF.

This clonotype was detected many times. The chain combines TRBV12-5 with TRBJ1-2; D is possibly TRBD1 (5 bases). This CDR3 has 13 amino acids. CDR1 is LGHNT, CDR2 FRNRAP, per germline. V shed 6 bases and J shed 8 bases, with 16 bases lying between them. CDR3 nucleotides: TGTGCTAGTGGACGGGGGTTGGCCTTCGGCTACACCTTC. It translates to CASGRGLAFGYTF.